This T cell receptor beta chain was sequenced in a study of shared T cell receptors in the human thymus. Data came from immunoSEQ multiplex PCR; TCRdb stores just in-frame clones and leaves some out. The sample yields hundreds of thousands of clones, 75% to 90% seen once. V lost 7 bases to trimming and J lost 6 bases; unmatched junction nucleotides: 2. This CDR3 is 11 amino acids long. Germline CDR1 reads MNHNS; CDR2 reads SASEGT. The same data also contributed to another study, on human thymus T cells. That study adds: Obtained as resections during corrective heart surgery, the thymus tissue was then studied.

Material: thymocytes. The rearrangement links TRBV6-1 to TRBJ1-2, with TRBD1 matching over 7 bases. The receptor comes from a girl less than two years old with a congenital heart defect. The DNA of the CDR3 is TGTGCCAGCATCGACAGGGATGGCTACACCTTC. It translates to CASIDRDGYTF.